Below are 23 T cell receptor beta chains sequenced from a single sample in a study of blood T cell repertoires in COVID-19. The assay was immunoSEQ multiplex PCR, and TCRdb's table has in-frame clones only and misses some. The table records about 480,000 clones, around 89% of them present only once. The sample comprised PBMCs or T cells enriched from blood (not recorded which). These receptors were collected from a woman aged 40 to 50 who had recovered from COVID-19.

This clone turned up a few times. J is TRBJ1-3 and V is TRBV16, with TRBD1 matching over 7 bases. The CDR3 has 14 amino acids. The J segment lost 2 bases and the V segment lost 4 bases, leaving 2 bases of the junction unmatched. Germline V gives CDR1 KGHSY, CDR2 FQNENV. CDR3 coding DNA: TGTGCCAGCAGCCCCGGGACAGCTGGAAACACCATATATTTT. It translates to CASSPGTAGNTIYF.

V usage is TRBV29-1 and J usage is TRBJ2-1; 7 bases are a match to TRBD2. Germline lookup yields CDR1 SQVTM and CDR2 ANQGSEA. The CDR3 is 13 residues long. V shed 7 bases, J shed 8 bases, and the junction held 11 bases outside the gene matches. The CDR3 loop reads CSAPLGGRDEQFF. The DNA for the CDR3 is TGCAGCGCCCCGCTGGGGGGGAGGGATGAGCAGTTCTTC.

The chain is built from TRBV15 and TRBJ2-1; 8 bases fit TRBD1. J was trimmed by 9 bases and V by 0 bases; bases with no gene match: 7. CDR1 and CDR2 (germline): LNHNV, YYDKDF (reference sequence). This CDR3 has 15 residues. CDR3 in DNA: TGTGCCACCAGCAGAGAACCGACAGGGGTGGGTGAGCAGTTCTTC. The encoded protein is CATSREPTGVGEQFF.

This clone was seen a single time. This chain links TRBV19 with TRBJ1-6; a possible D gene is TRBD1 (5 bases). This CDR3 region has 14 residues. The V end was cut by 2 bases, the J end by 7 bases, with 9 bases between. The germline gives CDR1 LNHDA, CDR2 SQIVND (reference sequence). CDR3 sequence reads: CASSITGGNSPLHF. The CDR3 bases are TGTGCCAGTAGTATAACAGGAGGGAATTCACCCCTCCACTTT.

The chain carries TRBV5-1 and TRBJ2-1; TRBD2 matches at 11 bases. Looked up from germline, CDR1 is SGHRS and CDR2 is YFSETQ. The CDR3 totals 18 residues. After removal of 7 bases from V and 7 bases from J, the junction contained 19 bases not matched to a gene. This CDR3 reads CASRRLAGPSITANEQFF. The CDR3 bases are TGCGCCAGCCGGCGACTAGCGGGGCCTTCAATTACGGCAAATGAGCAGTTCTTC.

Here the CDR3 reads CASTDVYEQYF. In DNA form, the CDR3 reads TGCGCCAGCACTGACGTCTACGAGCAGTACTTC. The rearrangement uses TRBV10-2 and TRBJ2-7; D is ambiguous. V was cut by 7 bases and J by 3 bases, with 7 bases left in between. CDR3 length: 11 residues. Germline CDR1 reads WSHSY; CDR2 reads SAAADI.

The chain recombines TRBV27 with TRBJ2-5, with 7 bases fitting TRBD2. Trimming at V came to 3 bases and at J to 2 bases, leaving 3 bases not matched to a gene. This CDR3 is built from 14 residues. CDR1 is MNHEY and CDR2 is SMNVEV in the germline V gene (reference sequence). The CDR3 nucleotides read TGTGCCAGCAGTTTCTCTAGCGGACAAGAGACCCAGTACTTC. Its translation is CASSFSSGQETQYF.

The chain couples TRBV2 to TRBJ2-3; no firm D call. CDR1 SNHLY and CDR2 FYNNEI come from the germline V gene. Trimming removed 8 bases at V and 0 bases at J, with 9 bases between. The CDR3 runs to 13 residues. The CDR3 here is CASDPTSTDTQYF. CDR3 coding DNA: TGTGCCAGCGATCCGACTAGCACAGATACGCAGTATTTT.

This chain joins TRBV18 and TRBJ2-1; TRBD2 agrees at 8 bases. Germline V CDR1 and CDR2: KGHSH, LQKENI. This CDR3 spans 19 amino acids. V was pared by 3 bases and J by 0 bases, with 13 bases of the junction left unmatched. The CDR3 bases are TGTGCCAGCTCACCCCTCTCAACTAGCGGAGGGAGCTCCTACAATGAGCAGTTCTTC. The encoded protein is CASSPLSTSGGSSYNEQFF.

The chain uses TRBV5-1 and TRBJ2-7, with 9 bases aligning to TRBD1. V lost 0 bases to trimming and J lost 1 base; unmatched junction nucleotides: 2. This CDR3 comprises 15 residues. Germline assignment: CDR1 SGHRS and CDR2 YFSETQ. The CDR3 is CASSLDRGRSYEQYF. The DNA of the CDR3 is TGCGCCAGCAGCTTGGACAGGGGGCGATCCTACGAGCAGTACTTC.

The chain couples TRBV25-1 to TRBJ2-5, with 11 bases matching TRBD2. Unmatched junction bases numbered 8, after V lost 3 bases and J lost 5 bases. The germline V gene encodes CDR1 MGHDK and CDR2 SYGVNS. This CDR3 contains 16 residues. The CDR3 here is CASSEGLAEPGETQYF. The CDR3 DNA sequence: TGTGCCAGCAGTGAGGGACTAGCGGAACCTGGGGAGACCCAGTACTTC.

J is TRBJ1-2 and V is TRBV7-2; D gene unclear. The CDR3 has 13 amino acids. The V end lost 3 bases, the J end lost 8 bases, and 13 bases lay between the germline ends. The germline V gene has CDR1 SGHTA and CDR2 FQGNSA. The CDR3 reads CASSFLYSSGYTF. The CDR3 DNA sequence: TGTGCCAGCAGCTTTCTCTACAGCTCCGGCTACACCTTC.

This chain uses TRBV11-2 with TRBJ2-5; 7 bases agree with TRBD2. From germline, CDR1 is SGHAT and CDR2 FQNNGV. The CDR3 loop spans 16 amino acids. Trimming at V came to 1 base and at J to 5 bases, leaving 10 bases not matched to a gene. For the CDR3, the DNA is TGTGCCAGCAGCTTAGTGGGAAGCGGGAATTTCGAGACCCAGTACTTC. This translates into CASSLVGSGNFETQYF.

This clone has just one count. The chain recombines TRBV29-1 with TRBJ1-2; TRBD1 is a possible D gene (5 bases). The CDR3 has 17 amino acids. Germline CDR1 is SQVTM and CDR2 is ANQGSEA. V was clipped by 4 bases and J by 0 bases, with 21 bases between them. The CDR3: CSVVLVFRDSPNYGYTF. The DNA of the CDR3 is TGCAGCGTTGTCCTCGTATTCCGAGACAGCCCTAACTATGGCTACACCTTC. The whole variable domain, filled in from reference TRBV29-1 and TRBJ1-2, reads SAVISQKPSRDICQRGTSLTIQCQVDSQVTMMFWYRQQPGQSLTLIATANQGSEATYESGFVIDKFPISRPNLTFSTLTVSNMSPEDSSIYLCSVVLVFRDSPNYGYTFGSGTRLTVV.

The chain recombines TRBV4-3 with TRBJ2-1; tentatively, D is TRBD2 (6 bases). The CDR3 covers 16 residues. CDR1 is LGHNA, CDR2 YSLEER, per germline. Trimming removed 0 bases from V and 1 base from J, with 10 bases in between. The CDR3, as DNA: TGCGCCAGCAGCCAAGATCACCTAGCGTCCTACAATGAGCAGTTCTTC. This gives the protein CASSQDHLASYNEQFF.

The chain carries TRBV28 and TRBJ1-1; TRBD1 matches 7 bases. Germline values: CDR1 MDHEN, CDR2 SYDVKM. The length of the CDR3 is 16 residues. Germline trimming cut 6 bases from V and 0 bases from J; bases unmatched to any gene: 10. As DNA, the CDR3 is TGTGCCAGCAGGCCCGGGACAGACAACATGAACACTGAAGCTTTCTTT. It encodes CASRPGTDNMNTEAFF.

This chain joins TRBV3-1 (or the pseudogene TRBV3-2) and TRBJ1-1; 9 bases match TRBD1. Trimming took 11 bases from V and 1 from J; bases not matched to a gene: 8. CDR3 length equals 14 residues. CDR1 is LGHDT, CDR2 YNNKEL, per germline (reference sequence). The DNA of the CDR3 is TGTGCCCGGGTCCGGGGACAGGGGAACACTGAAGCTTTCTTT. This codes for CARVRGQGNTEAFF.

The genes are TRBV5-1 and TRBJ2-1; weak D call: TRBD2 (6 bases). There are 15 residues in the CDR3. With 1 base removed from V and 6 bases from J, the gap between germline ends came to 14 bases. CDR1 is SGHRS and CDR2 is YFSETQ in the germline V gene. CDR3 coding DNA: TGCGCCAGCAGCTTGACTAGCAAAGTGATCAATGAGCAGTTCTTC. This encodes CASSLTSKVINEQFF.

The chain joins TRBV27 to TRBJ1-2; 8 bases are shared with TRBD1. J lost 7 bases, V lost 7 bases, and 8 bases had no gene match. This CDR3 is built from 13 residues. CDR1 and CDR2 (germline): MNHEY, SMNVEV (reference sequence). The CDR3: CASKMTGELGYTF. For the CDR3, the DNA is TGTGCCAGCAAGATGACAGGGGAGCTTGGCTACACCTTC.

A remark on this clone: The same CDR3 can be traced to other DNA sequences in this sample. This rearrangement joins TRBV6-5 to TRBJ1-2; D gene ambiguous. Germline V gene sequence: CDR1 MNHEY, CDR2 SVGAGI. The CDR3 contains 14 residues. Trimming took off 2 bases at V and 4 bases at J, with 11 bases between the two ends. CDR3 sequence reads: CASSYGGQPYGYTF. The CDR3, as DNA: TGTGCCAGCAGTTACGGAGGGCAGCCCTATGGCTACACCTTC.

V usage is TRBV7-9 and J usage is TRBJ2-7; 7 positions match TRBD2. Germline-derived CDR1 and CDR2 are SEHNR and FQNEAQ (reference sequence). The trim removed 5 bases at V and 2 bases at J, leaving 12 bases unmatched. This CDR3 has 16 amino acids. CDR3 sequence: CASSGRGAGDPYEQYF. CDR3 nucleotide sequence: TGTGCCAGCAGCGGCAGAGGCGCGGGAGATCCCTACGAGCAGTACTTC.

V and J are TRBV24-1 and TRBJ2-7, with 7 bases identical to TRBD2. Germline-derived CDR1 and CDR2 are KGHDR and SFDVKD. Trimming at V came to 10 bases and at J to 5 bases, leaving 16 bases not matched to a gene. CDR3 size: 15 residues. In DNA form, the CDR3 reads TGTGCCACTCAATCAGCGGGATTAAAGACCCACGAGCAGTACTTC. Its protein product is CATQSAGLKTHEQYF.

This sequence joins TRBV10-2 and TRBJ2-1; 7 bases fit TRBD1. CDR3 length: 13 residues. Germline loops: CDR1 WSHSY, CDR2 SAAADI. Trimming removed 2 bases from V and 9 bases from J; junction bases left unmatched: 4. For the CDR3, the DNA is TGCGCCAGCAGTGAGGACAGGGTCGGTGAGCAGTTCTTC. Protein sequence: CASSEDRVGEQFF.